These 27 T cell receptor beta chains share one sample of origin, sequenced in a study of blood T cell repertoires in COVID-19. Sequencing used immunoSEQ multiplex PCR; TCRdb keeps in-frame clones, though not all of them. The sample shows 200,000 to 250,000 clones, about four fifths of them seen only once. Sequencing was carried out using peripheral blood. Receptor source: a woman older than 75 with acute or convalescent COVID-19.

The chain carries TRBV4-2 and TRBJ2-2; TRBD2 matches at 8 bases. The germline CDR1 and CDR2 sequences are LGHNA and YNFKEQ. Trimming cost V 4 bases and J 7 bases; bases outside gene matches: 2. The CDR3 sequence is 13 residues long. As DNA, the CDR3 is TGTGCCAGCAGCCCGGGGGGGGTCGGGGAGCTGTTTTTT. It encodes CASSPGGVGELFF.

This clone occurred once. The chain is built from TRBV19 and TRBJ1-1; 7 positions agree with TRBD1. There are 16 residues in the CDR3. In germline, CDR1 is LNHDA, CDR2 SQIVND (reference sequence). V lost 6 bases and J lost 0; bases outside the gene matches: 10. CDR3 protein: CASSTRQGVLNTEAFF. DNA for the CDR3: TGTGCCAGTAGCACCAGACAGGGAGTCTTGAACACTGAAGCTTTCTTT.

This chain links TRBV7-8 with TRBJ2-1; D gene ambiguous. The CDR3 is 15 residues long. The V end lost 3 bases, the J end lost 0 bases, and 9 bases lay between the germline ends. Germline V lookup: CDR1 SGHVS, CDR2 FQNEAQ. The DNA of the CDR3 is TGTGCCAGCAGCTTGATGAGGAGCTCCTACAATGAGCAGTTCTTC. Residues: CASSLMRSSYNEQFF.

This rearrangement joins TRBV6-1 to TRBJ1-5; TRBD1 might be the D (6 bases). Germline CDR1 is MNHNS and CDR2 is SASEGT. This CDR3 spans 14 amino acids. The germline V and J ends were trimmed by 3 bases and 2 bases, with 8 bases remaining between them. The CDR3 here is CASSDRGGNQPQHF. CDR3 bases: TGTGCCAGCAGTGACAGGGGTGGCAATCAGCCCCAGCATTTT.

A single count supports this clone. J is TRBJ1-5 and V is TRBV21-1; the table's D call, TRBD1, has no DNA check behind it. TRBV21-1 is termed a pseudogene. The CDR3 loop spans 18 amino acids. The CDR3 here is CASSKALDRGSFNQPQHF. The CDR3 bases are TGTGCCAGCAGCAAAGCGCTAGACAGGGGGAGTTTCAATCAGCCCCAGCATTTT.

The chain carries TRBV20-1 and TRBJ1-2; tentative D call: TRBD1 (6 bases). V was pared by 3 bases and J by 7 bases, with 9 bases between. This CDR3 spans 11 amino acids. Germline values: CDR1 DFQATT, CDR2 SNEGSKA (reference sequence). The CDR3 region is CSASPRGGYTF. The CDR3 nucleotides read TGCAGTGCTAGTCCCAGGGGTGGCTACACCTTC.

A few counts support this clone. The chain couples TRBV5-6 to TRBJ1-4; D might be TRBD1 (6 bases). The CDR3 sequence is 13 residues long. Germline-derived CDR1 and CDR2 are SGHDT and YYEEEE. With 4 bases removed from V and 7 bases from J, the gap between germline ends came to 11 bases. This CDR3 reads CASSPIRGEKLFF. CDR3 sequence (DNA): TGTGCCAGCAGCCCCATCAGGGGTGAAAAACTGTTTTTT.

V is TRBV30 and J is TRBJ2-1, with D perhaps TRBD2 (6 bases). V lost 0 bases to trimming and J lost 3 bases, with 12 bases between them. The germline V gene has CDR1 GTSNPN and CDR2 SVGIG (reference sequence). The CDR3 runs to 15 residues. CDR3 sequence reads: CAWSVLSSVYNEQFF. The CDR3 DNA reads TGTGCCTGGAGTGTACTGTCTAGCGTCTACAATGAGCAGTTCTTC.

This chain links TRBV7-2 with TRBJ2-3, with 16 bases fitting TRBD2. After removal of 0 bases from V and 2 bases from J, the junction contained 8 bases not matched to a gene. The CDR3 runs to 20 residues. Germline V lookup: CDR1 SGHTA, CDR2 FQGNSA. The CDR3 sequence: CASSLAVPGLAGGPTDTQYF. CDR3 nucleotides: TGTGCCAGCAGCTTAGCGGTGCCGGGACTAGCGGGGGGGCCCACAGATACGCAGTATTTT.

The chain employs TRBV6-5 and TRBJ1-5; 9 bases map to TRBD1. CDR3 length: 12 residues. V trimming: 10 bases; J trimming: 7 bases; junction bases outside the gene matches: 5. In germline, CDR1 is MNHEY, CDR2 SVGAGI. This chain's CDR3 is CATWTGAQPQHF. CDR3 nucleotides: TGTGCCACCTGGACAGGGGCACAGCCCCAGCATTTT.

V usage is TRBV5-4 and J usage is TRBJ2-2; the D gene is possibly TRBD2 (6 bases). Germline V gene sequence: CDR1 SGHNT, CDR2 YYREEE (reference sequence). The germline V and J ends were trimmed by 0 bases and 2 bases, with 11 bases remaining between them. This CDR3 comprises 16 residues. CDR3 amino acids: CASSLGAGPNTGELFF. The CDR3 DNA follows: TGTGCCAGCAGCTTGGGGGCGGGGCCCAACACCGGGGAGCTGTTTTTT.

The chain is built from TRBV9 and TRBJ1-4, with 8 positions matching TRBD1. Trimming cost V 4 bases and J 2 bases; bases outside gene matches: 4. The CDR3 is 15 amino acids. Germline CDR1 is SGDLS and CDR2 is YYNGEE. CDR3 sequence: CASSSRQGTNEKLFF. CDR3 nucleotide sequence: TGTGCCAGCAGCTCGAGACAGGGGACTAATGAAAAACTGTTTTTT.

The chain uses TRBV29-1 and TRBJ1-1; 8 bases are shared with TRBD1. The germline gives CDR1 SQVTM, CDR2 ANQGSEA. Germline trimming cut 6 bases from V and 4 bases from J; bases unmatched to any gene: 4. CDR3 length: 12 residues. The CDR3 DNA is TGCAGCGTCGTGGGACAGGTCACTGAAGCTTTCTTT. Residues: CSVVGQVTEAFF. The variable domain in full, completed from reference TRBV29-1 and TRBJ1-1, reads SAVISQKPSRDICQRGTSLTIQCQVDSQVTMMFWYRQQPGQSLTLIATANQGSEATYESGFVIDKFPISRPNLTFSTLTVSNMSPEDSSIYLCSVVGQVTEAFFGQGTRLTVV.

Notes on this clone: The junction does not match germline at one end; this may be a read error. This sequence joins TRBV5-8 and TRBJ2-5; D call uncertain. Germline V gives CDR1 SGHTS, CDR2 YDEGEE. The CDR3 has 12 amino acids. CDR3: CASSLVSVSANF. CDR3 coding DNA: TGTGCCAGCAGCTTGGTGTCGGTGTCTGCCAACTTC. Variable domain in full (rest from reference TRBV5-8 and TRBJ2-5): EAGVTQSPTHLIKTRGQQATLRCSPISGHTSVYWYQQALGLGLQFLLWYDEGEERNRGNFPPRFSGRQFPNYSSELNVNALELEDSALYLCASSLVSVSANFGPGTRLLVL.

The V call is TRBV7-2, the J call TRBJ1-2; D not certain. CDR1 SGHTA and CDR2 FQGNSA come from the germline V gene. There are 13 residues in the CDR3. The V end was cut by 0 bases, the J end by 8 bases, with 10 bases between. The CDR3 loop reads CASSLAGRGGYTF. CDR3 nucleotides: TGTGCCAGCAGCTTAGCTGGGCGGGGAGGCTACACCTTC.

The J gene is TRBJ2-7, the V gene TRBV6-1; 8 nucleotides line up with TRBD2. The CDR3 runs 15 residues. The J segment lost 6 bases and the V segment lost 2 bases, leaving 9 bases of the junction unmatched. In germline, CDR1 is MNHNS, CDR2 SASEGT. The CDR3, as DNA: TGTGCCAGCAGTGAAACGGGGGGGCGGGCAAGCGAGCAGTACTTC. Protein sequence: CASSETGGRASEQYF.

The J gene is TRBJ2-5, the V gene TRBV7-3; 7 bases line up with TRBD1. CDR3 length equals 15 residues. Germline V gives CDR1 SGHTA, CDR2 FQGTGA. Trimming took 2 bases from V and 4 from J; bases not matched to a gene: 7. The CDR3 nucleotides read TGTGCCAGCAGCTTAGTTCAGGGGGATGGAGAGACCCAGTACTTC. Protein sequence: CASSLVQGDGETQYF.

This rearrangement joins TRBV25-1 to TRBJ2-7; D is unclear. Germline CDR1 MGHDK, CDR2 SYGVNS. This CDR3 spans 11 amino acids. V was cut by 6 bases and J by 3 bases, with 6 bases left in between. CDR3 coding DNA: TGTGCCAGCAGATTCAACTACGAGCAGTACTTC. Protein: CASRFNYEQYF.

The gene calls are TRBV18 and TRBJ1-1, with D unclear. Germline lookup yields CDR1 KGHSH and CDR2 LQKENI. This CDR3 spans 17 amino acids. Trimming removed 2 bases at V and 6 bases at J, with 22 bases between. In DNA form, the CDR3 reads TGTGCCAGCTCACCAACCACTCTTGAAGCCCTCAGGCCTGAAGCTTTCTTT. This sequence encodes CASSPTTLEALRPEAFF.

The CDR3 DNA follows: TGTGCCAGCAGTTTCACAGTTGGCACTGAAGCTTTCTTT. It specifies CASSFTVGTEAFF. The chain combines TRBV28 with TRBJ1-1; D remains ambiguous. Trimming removed 3 bases from V and 4 bases from J, with 9 bases in between. This CDR3 region has 13 residues. CDR1 is MDHEN and CDR2 is SYDVKM in the germline V gene.

The chain carries TRBV6-6 and TRBJ1-2; D gene unclear. This CDR3 is built from 15 residues. Germline-derived CDR1 and CDR2 are MNHNY and SVGAGI (reference sequence). V lost 0 bases to trimming and J lost 0 bases, with 8 bases between them. The CDR3 sequence: CASSYSVPANYGYTF. As DNA, the CDR3 is TGTGCCAGCAGTTACTCGGTACCAGCTAACTATGGCTACACCTTC.

The rearrangement joins TRBV29-1 to TRBJ1-1; maybe TRBD1 (5 bases). From germline, CDR1 is SQVTM and CDR2 ANQGSEA. This CDR3 has 14 amino acids. The V and J ends lost 1 base and 1 base respectively, with 10 bases between them. CDR3 DNA sequence: TGCAGCGTTGAAGTCTCTAGGGGGAACACTGAAGCTTTCTTT. Its translation: CSVEVSRGNTEAFF.

The J gene is TRBJ2-7, the V gene TRBV12-3 or TRBV12-4; the match to TRBD1 covers 7 bases. The ends lost 4 bases at V and 3 bases at J; junction bases unmatched: 3. The CDR3 length is 13 residues. CDR3 region: CASSWRQGYEQYF. As DNA, the CDR3 is TGTGCCAGCAGTTGGCGACAGGGCTACGAGCAGTACTTC.

This clone has only a few counts. A junction boundary mismatches the germline segment, possibly from a read error. The J gene is TRBJ2-1, the V gene TRBV18, with D unresolved. The CDR3 has 13 amino acids. Germline V gene lookup returns CDR1 KGHSH and CDR2 LQKENI. The CDR3 protein is CASSPQAGNEQFF. The CDR3 DNA is TGTGCCAGCTCCCCACAAGCCGGGAATGAGCAGTTCTTC.

This rearrangement joins TRBV7-9 to TRBJ2-1, with D maybe TRBD2 (5 bases). The V gene lost 3 bases and the J gene lost 3 bases, with 12 bases spanning the gap. Germline V gives CDR1 SEHNR, CDR2 FQNEAQ (reference sequence). This CDR3 comprises 15 residues. The CDR3 nucleotides read TGTGCCAGCAGCTTGAGGACTGGACGCTACAATGAGCAGTTCTTC. Protein product: CASSLRTGRYNEQFF.

This sequence joins TRBV2 and TRBJ2-7; D might be TRBD2 (6 bases). TRBJ2-5 explains the end of the DNA better; the J call may be wrong. CDR3 size: 15 residues. Germline loops: CDR1 SNHLY, CDR2 FYNNEI. The CDR3 region is CASSEQGLPEETQYF. The CDR3 bases are TGTGCCAGCAGTGAACAGGGACTCCCGGAAGAGACCCAGTACTTC.

This clone was detected once. This sequence joins TRBV15 and TRBJ2-1; 8 nucleotides align to TRBD2. This CDR3 comprises 17 residues. The germline gives CDR1 LNHNV, CDR2 YYDKDF (reference sequence). The V segment lost 3 bases and the J segment 8 bases; nucleotides outside the gene matches: 15. The CDR3 DNA reads TGTGCCACCAGCAGGCGTCGGGGGGGCGAGATGGTTTATGAGCAGTTCTTC. This codes for CATSRRRGGEMVYEQFF.